What follows is one TCR beta chain and its context. What it recognizes is unknown. The data stem from a study of PD-L1 blockade in urothelial cancer. About the study: Males with bladder-origin urothelial cancer constituted about 85% of the roughly 30 patients. There were a median of about 140,000 T cells in blood samples. Study-level results: Tumor-linked clones in blood grew more by 3 weeks in durable-benefit patients.

Sample time point: peripheral blood 6 weeks after treatment start. From germline, CDR1 is SGHKS and CDR2 YYEKEE (reference sequence). The CDR3 has 17 amino acids. V lost 4 bases to trimming and J lost 4 bases, with 20 bases between them. Each PCR contained spiked-in synthetic TCR analog templates. Sequencing used immunoSEQ multiplex PCR; TCRdb keeps in-frame clones, though not all of them. The sample records roughly 120,000 clones, around 89% being singletons. This clonotype was obtained from a man aged 60 to 69 with urothelial cancer. Specimen: PBMCs, collected around atezolizumab (anti-PD-L1) treatment. This chain links TRBV5-5 with TRBJ2-2; tentative D call: TRBD1 (6 bases). The CDR3 sequence is CASSHPSGERGTGELFF. For the CDR3, the DNA is TGTGCCAGCAGCCATCCTTCAGGGGAGAGGGGCACCGGGGAGCTGTTTTTT.